The sequence of this T cell receptor (beta chain) was determined in a study of blood T cells in healthy people across ages. The study recruited healthy Caucasian donors from Russia who were aged about 6 to 90. Primers used in a second PCR of about 6 to 11 cycles were a sample-barcoded 5' primer and a J-beta primer mix. One entry per CDR3 protein, called by TCRdb with MiXCR from the 5' RACE reads. This table has about 540,000 distinct CDR3 sequences, about 25% appearing once. Germline V gene data show CDR1 as LNHNV and CDR2 as YYDKDF (reference sequence). The CDR3 runs to 17 residues. J gave up 0 bases and V 3 bases, and 5 bases lay outside the gene matches. This sample also belongs to another study, concerning T cells of mothers and their children. From that report: Unrelated pairs and related pairs have their TCR recombination output shaped similarly by thymic selection.

The sequenced sample was blood. The rearrangement uses TRBV15 and TRBJ1-5; 10 bases are a match to TRBD1. The source of this sequence is a boy aged 5-17 years in good health. The CDR3 DNA follows: TGTGCCACCAGCAGGGGGACAGGGGATTATAGCAATCAGCCCCAGCATTTT. As protein: CATSRGTGDYSNQPQHF. The full variable domain, completed using reference TRBV15 and TRBJ1-5, is DAMVIQNPRYQVTQFGKPVTLSCSQTLNHNVMYWYQQKSSQAPKLLFHYYDKDFNNEADTPDNFQSRRPNTSFCFLDIRSPGLGDTAMYLCATSRGTGDYSNQPQHFGDGTRLSIL.